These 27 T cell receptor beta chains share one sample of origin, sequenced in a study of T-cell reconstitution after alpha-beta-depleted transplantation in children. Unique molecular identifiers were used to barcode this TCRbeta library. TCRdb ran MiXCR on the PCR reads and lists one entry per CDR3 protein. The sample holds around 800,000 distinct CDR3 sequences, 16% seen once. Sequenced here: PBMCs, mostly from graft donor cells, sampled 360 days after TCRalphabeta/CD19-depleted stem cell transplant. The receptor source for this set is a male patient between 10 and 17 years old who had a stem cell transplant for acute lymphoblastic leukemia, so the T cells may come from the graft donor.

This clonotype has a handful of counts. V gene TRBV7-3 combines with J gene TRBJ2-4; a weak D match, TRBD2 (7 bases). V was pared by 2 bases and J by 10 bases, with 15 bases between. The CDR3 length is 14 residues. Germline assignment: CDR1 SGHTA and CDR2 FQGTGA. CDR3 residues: CASSLGTKGGIQYF. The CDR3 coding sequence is TGTGCCAGCAGCTTAGGAACGAAGGGGGGGATTCAGTACTTC.

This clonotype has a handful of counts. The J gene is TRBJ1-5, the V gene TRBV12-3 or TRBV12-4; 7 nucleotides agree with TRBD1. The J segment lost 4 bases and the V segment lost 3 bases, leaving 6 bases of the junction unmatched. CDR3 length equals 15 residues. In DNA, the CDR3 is TGTGCCAGCAGTTTTTTACAGGGGACAAATCAGCCCCAGCATTTT. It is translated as CASSFLQGTNQPQHF.

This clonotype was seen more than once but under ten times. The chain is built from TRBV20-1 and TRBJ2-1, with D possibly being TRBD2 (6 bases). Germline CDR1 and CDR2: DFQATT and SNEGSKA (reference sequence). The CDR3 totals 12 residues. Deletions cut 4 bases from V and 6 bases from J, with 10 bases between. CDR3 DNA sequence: TGCAGTGCTACACTAGCTTCCAATGAGCAGTTCTTC. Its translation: CSATLASNEQFF.

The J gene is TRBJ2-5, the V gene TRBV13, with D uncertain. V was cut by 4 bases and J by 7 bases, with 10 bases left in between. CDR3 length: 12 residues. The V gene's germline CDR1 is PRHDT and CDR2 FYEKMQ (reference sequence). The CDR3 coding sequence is TGTGCCAGCAGCTCACCCTCTGGGACCCAGTACTTC. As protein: CASSSPSGTQYF.

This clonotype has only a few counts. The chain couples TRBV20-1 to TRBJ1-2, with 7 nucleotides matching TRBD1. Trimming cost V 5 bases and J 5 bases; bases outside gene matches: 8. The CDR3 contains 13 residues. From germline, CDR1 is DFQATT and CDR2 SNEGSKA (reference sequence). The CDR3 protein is CSAGRDRSYGYTF. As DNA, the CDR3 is TGCAGTGCTGGGAGGGACAGATCTTATGGCTACACCTTC.

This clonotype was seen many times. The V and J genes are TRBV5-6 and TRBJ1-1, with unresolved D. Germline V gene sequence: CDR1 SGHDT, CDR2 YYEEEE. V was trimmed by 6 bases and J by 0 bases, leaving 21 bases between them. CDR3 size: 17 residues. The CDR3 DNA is TGTGCCAGCACCTTCGGCGGCCGGGCCAACATGAACACTGAAGCTTTCTTT. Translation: CASTFGGRANMNTEAFF.

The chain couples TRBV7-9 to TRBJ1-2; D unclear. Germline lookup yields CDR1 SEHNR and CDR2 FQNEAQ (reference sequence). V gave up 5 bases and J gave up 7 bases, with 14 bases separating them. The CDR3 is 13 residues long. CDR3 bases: TGTGCCAGCAGCACGTGGCAGTCTCCTGGCTACACCTTC. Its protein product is CASSTWQSPGYTF.

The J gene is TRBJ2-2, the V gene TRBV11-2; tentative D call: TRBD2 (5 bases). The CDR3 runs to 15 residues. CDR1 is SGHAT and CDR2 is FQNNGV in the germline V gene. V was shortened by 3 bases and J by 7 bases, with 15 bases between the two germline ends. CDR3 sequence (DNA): TGTGCCAGCAGCTTCGCCGGGATGGCCGGCGGGGAGCTGTTTTTT. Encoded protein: CASSFAGMAGGELFF. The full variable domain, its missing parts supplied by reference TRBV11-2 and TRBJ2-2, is EAGVAQSPRYKIIEKRQSVAFWCNPISGHATLYWYQQILGQGPKLLIQFQNNGVVDDSQLPKDRFSAERLKGVDSTLKIQPAKLEDSAVYLCASSFAGMAGGELFFGEGSRLTVL.

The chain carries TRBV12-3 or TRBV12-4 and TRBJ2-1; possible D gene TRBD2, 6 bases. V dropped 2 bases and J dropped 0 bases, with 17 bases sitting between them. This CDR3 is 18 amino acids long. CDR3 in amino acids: CASSLSPGLLISYNEQFF. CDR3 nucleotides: TGTGCCAGCAGTTTATCTCCGGGACTCCTAATCTCCTACAATGAGCAGTTCTTC.

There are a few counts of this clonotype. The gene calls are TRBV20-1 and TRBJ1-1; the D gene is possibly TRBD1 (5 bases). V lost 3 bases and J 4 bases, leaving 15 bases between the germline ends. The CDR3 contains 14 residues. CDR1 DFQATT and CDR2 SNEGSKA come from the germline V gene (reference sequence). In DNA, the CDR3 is TGCAGTGCTAGGTCTCAGGGTCTTTCCACTGAAGCTTTCTTT. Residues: CSARSQGLSTEAFF.

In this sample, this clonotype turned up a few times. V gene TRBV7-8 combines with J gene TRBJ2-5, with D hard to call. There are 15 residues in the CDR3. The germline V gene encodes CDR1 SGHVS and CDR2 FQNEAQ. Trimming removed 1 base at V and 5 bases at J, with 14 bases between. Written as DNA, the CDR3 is TGTGCCAGCAGCTTAGAACTAAACGCCAGGGAGACCCAGTACTTC. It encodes CASSLELNARETQYF.

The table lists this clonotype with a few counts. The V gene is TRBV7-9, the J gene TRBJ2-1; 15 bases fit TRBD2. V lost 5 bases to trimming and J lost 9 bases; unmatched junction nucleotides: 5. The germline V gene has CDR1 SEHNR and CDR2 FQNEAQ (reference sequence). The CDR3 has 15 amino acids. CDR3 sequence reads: CASSMGLAGGVEQFF. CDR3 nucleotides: TGTGCCAGCAGCATGGGACTAGCGGGAGGTGTTGAGCAGTTCTTC. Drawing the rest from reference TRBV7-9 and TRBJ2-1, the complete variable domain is DTGVSQNPRHKITKRGQNVTFRCDPISEHNRLYWYRQTLGQGPEFLTYFQNEAQLEKSRLLSDRFSAERPKGSFSTLEIQRTEQGDSAMYLCASSMGLAGGVEQFFGPGTRLTVL.

In nucleotides, the CDR3 is TGTGCCAGCAGCCAAGATCGATGGCAACTGAGCTCCTACAATGAGCAGTTCTTC. Its protein product is CASSQDRWQLSSYNEQFF. The V call is TRBV14, the J call TRBJ2-1; D is unclear. The germline V gene has CDR1 SGHDN and CDR2 FVKESK. V was shortened by 0 bases and J by 0 bases, with 15 bases between the two germline ends. There are 18 residues in the CDR3.

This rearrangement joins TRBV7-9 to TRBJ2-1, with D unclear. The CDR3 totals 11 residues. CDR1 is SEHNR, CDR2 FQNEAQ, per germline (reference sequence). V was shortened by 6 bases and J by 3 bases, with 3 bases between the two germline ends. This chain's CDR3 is CASRIYNEQFF. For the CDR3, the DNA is TGTGCCAGCAGGATCTACAATGAGCAGTTCTTC.

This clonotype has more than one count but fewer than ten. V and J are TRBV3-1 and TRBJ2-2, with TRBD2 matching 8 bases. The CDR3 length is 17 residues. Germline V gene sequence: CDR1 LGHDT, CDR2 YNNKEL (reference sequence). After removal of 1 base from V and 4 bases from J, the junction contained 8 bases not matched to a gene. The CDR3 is CASSQGGMGLGTGELFF. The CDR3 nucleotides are TGTGCCAGCAGCCAAGGGGGGATGGGACTAGGCACCGGGGAGCTGTTTTTT.

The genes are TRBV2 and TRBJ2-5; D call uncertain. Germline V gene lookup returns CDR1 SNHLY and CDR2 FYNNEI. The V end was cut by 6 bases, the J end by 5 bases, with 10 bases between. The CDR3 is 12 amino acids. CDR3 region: CASSHLWETQYF. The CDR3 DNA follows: TGTGCCAGCAGCCACTTATGGGAGACCCAGTACTTC.

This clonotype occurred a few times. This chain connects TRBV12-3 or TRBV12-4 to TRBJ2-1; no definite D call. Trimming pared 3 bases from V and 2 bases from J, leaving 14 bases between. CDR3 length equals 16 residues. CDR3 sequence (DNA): TGTGCCAGCAGTTTTGACTTCCCATATCCCTACAATGAGCAGTTCTTC. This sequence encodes CASSFDFPYPYNEQFF.

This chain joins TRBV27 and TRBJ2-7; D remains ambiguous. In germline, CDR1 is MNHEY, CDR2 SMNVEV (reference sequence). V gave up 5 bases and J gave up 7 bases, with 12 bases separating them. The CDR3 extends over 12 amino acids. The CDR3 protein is CASSLNRREQYF. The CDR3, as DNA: TGTGCCAGCAGTCTAAACCGACGTGAGCAGTACTTC.

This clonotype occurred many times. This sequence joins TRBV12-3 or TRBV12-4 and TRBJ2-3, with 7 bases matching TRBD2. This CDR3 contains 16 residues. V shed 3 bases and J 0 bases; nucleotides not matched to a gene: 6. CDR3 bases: TGTGCCAGCAGTTTGCTTGCAGCGGGAAGCACAGATACGCAGTATTTT. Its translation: CASSLLAAGSTDTQYF.

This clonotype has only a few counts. CDR3 nucleotide sequence: TGTGCCAGCAGTATCACCCCCGGGACTAGAGGCCACACCGGGGAGCTGTTTTTT. It codes for CASSITPGTRGHTGELFF. The rearrangement joins TRBV12-3 or TRBV12-4 to TRBJ2-2, with TRBD2 matching 8 bases. With 5 bases clipped from V and 3 bases from J, the junction kept 14 bases outside the gene matches. The CDR3 has 18 residues.

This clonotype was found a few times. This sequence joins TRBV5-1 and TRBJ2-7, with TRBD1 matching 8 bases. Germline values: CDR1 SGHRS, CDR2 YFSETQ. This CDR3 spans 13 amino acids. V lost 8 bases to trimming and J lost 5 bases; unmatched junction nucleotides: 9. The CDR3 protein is CASGQGSIHEQYF. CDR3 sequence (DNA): TGCGCCAGTGGACAGGGTTCAATCCACGAGCAGTACTTC.

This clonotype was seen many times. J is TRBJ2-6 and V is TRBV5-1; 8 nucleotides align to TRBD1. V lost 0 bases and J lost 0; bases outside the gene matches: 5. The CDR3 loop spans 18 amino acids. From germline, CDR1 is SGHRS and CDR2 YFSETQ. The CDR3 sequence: CASSLVGDRSSGANVLTF. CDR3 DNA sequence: TGCGCCAGCAGCTTGGTAGGGGACAGGTCCTCTGGGGCCAACGTCCTGACTTTC.

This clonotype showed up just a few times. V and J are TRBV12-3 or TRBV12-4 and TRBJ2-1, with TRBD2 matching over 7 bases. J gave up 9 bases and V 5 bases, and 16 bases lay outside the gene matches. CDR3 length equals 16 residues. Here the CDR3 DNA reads TGTGCCAGCAGTCCCACTCCGGGGAGGGCCGGTGTTGAGCAGTTCTTC. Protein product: CASSPTPGRAGVEQFF.

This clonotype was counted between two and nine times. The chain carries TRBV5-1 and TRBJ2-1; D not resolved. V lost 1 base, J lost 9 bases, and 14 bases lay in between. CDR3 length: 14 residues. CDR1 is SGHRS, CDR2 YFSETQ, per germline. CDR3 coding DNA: TGCGCCAGCAGCTTGTTCGGACCCTCGGCTGAGCAGTTCTTC. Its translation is CASSLFGPSAEQFF.

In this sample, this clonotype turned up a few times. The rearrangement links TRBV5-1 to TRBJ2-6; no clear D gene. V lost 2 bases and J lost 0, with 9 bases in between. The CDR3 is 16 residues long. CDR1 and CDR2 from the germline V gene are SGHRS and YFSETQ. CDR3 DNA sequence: TGCGCCAGCAGCTTACGCACTCGCTCTGGGGCCAACGTCCTGACTTTC. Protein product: CASSLRTRSGANVLTF. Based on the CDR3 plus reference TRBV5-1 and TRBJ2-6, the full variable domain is KAGVTQTPRYLIKTRGQQVTLSCSPISGHRSVSWYQQTPGQGLQFLFEYFSETQRNKGNFPGRFSGRQFSNSRSEMNVSTLELGDSALYLCASSLRTRSGANVLTFGAGSRLTVL.

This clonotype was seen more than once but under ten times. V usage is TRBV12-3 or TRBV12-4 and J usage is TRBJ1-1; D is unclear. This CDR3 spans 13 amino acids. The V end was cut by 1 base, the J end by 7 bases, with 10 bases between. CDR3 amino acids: CASSLGTDLEAFF. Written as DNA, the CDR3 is TGTGCCAGCAGTTTAGGGACGGATCTTGAAGCTTTCTTT.

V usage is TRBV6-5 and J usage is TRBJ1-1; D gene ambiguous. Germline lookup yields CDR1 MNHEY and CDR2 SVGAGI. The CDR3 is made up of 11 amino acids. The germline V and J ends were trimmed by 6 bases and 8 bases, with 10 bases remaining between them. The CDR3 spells CASREGGEAFF. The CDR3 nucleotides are TGTGCCAGCAGAGAGGGTGGGGAAGCTTTCTTT.